These 22 T cell receptor beta chains originate from one sample sequenced in a study of blood T cell repertoires in COVID-19 (dated by TCRdb to 2020 to 2022). Library generation was performed with the immunoSEQ multiplex PCR assay. TCRdb retrieved this table from immuneACCESS and kept in-frame rearrangements only. Not all clones are present; in checked studies, unresolved V genes account for under half, and no reason is known for the remainder. Present in this sample are approximately 230,000 clones, about 91% of which were seen just once. The ten largest clonotypes hold around 6.6% of the sample. The specimen was peripheral blood. These receptors originate from a woman in her twenties or thirties with COVID-19, enrolled during active disease.

The gene calls are TRBV11-3 and TRBJ2-3; 10 bases line up with TRBD2. Germline-derived CDR1 and CDR2 are SGHNT and YENEEA. V lost 1 base to trimming and J lost 2 bases; unmatched junction nucleotides: 12. The CDR3 is made up of 19 amino acids. DNA of the CDR3: TGTGCCAGCAGCTTAGTTTTACTAGCGGGGTCAGACCTCACAGATACGCAGTATTTT. Protein product: CASSLVLLAGSDLTDTQYF.

The chain links TRBV19 to TRBJ2-5, with D perhaps matching TRBD2 (5 bases). Germline CDR1 LNHDA, CDR2 SQIVND (reference sequence). V lost 4 bases and J lost 2, with 11 bases in between. The CDR3 sequence is 14 residues long. The CDR3 region has the DNA TGTGCCAGTAGTACCGACTATATACAAGAGACCCAGTACTTC. Amino acids: CASSTDYIQETQYF.

This chain links TRBV6-6 with TRBJ2-2; the D gene is possibly TRBD2 (6 bases). Germline values: CDR1 MNHNY, CDR2 SVGAGI (reference sequence). The CDR3 length is 14 residues. V gave up 0 bases and J gave up 4 bases, with 6 bases separating them. DNA for the CDR3: TGTGCCAGCAGTTACTCGGGAGGCACCGGGGAGCTGTTTTTT. Protein: CASSYSGGTGELFF.

This rearrangement joins TRBV6-6 to TRBJ2-7; D not resolved. The CDR3 is made up of 15 amino acids. CDR1 and CDR2 from the germline V gene are MNHNY and SVGAGI (reference sequence). Trimming cost V 2 bases and J 7 bases, with 18 bases left between them. CDR3 DNA: TGTGCCAGCAGTTACACACGCGAGAGGAGTATGGAGCAGTACGTC. Translation: CASSYTRERSMEQYV.

The chain joins TRBV6-6 to TRBJ1-1; D is unresolved. Germline CDR1 and CDR2: MNHNY and SVGAGI (reference sequence). This CDR3 spans 14 amino acids. V gave up 4 bases and J gave up 10 bases, with 19 bases separating them. The CDR3 coding sequence is TGTGCCAGCAGTTCCCGGACCTCTAAAGAGGGAGCTTTCTTT. Translation gives CASSSRTSKEGAFF.

Notes on this clone: Sequence at one end of the junction differs from germline and may be a read error. This chain uses TRBV6-5 with TRBJ2-4; the D gene is possibly TRBD1 (6 bases). Per germline, CDR1 MNHEY and CDR2 SVGAGI. This CDR3 is built from 12 residues. As DNA, the CDR3 is TGTGCCAGCAGTTACAGTGTCCAGGGGTTGGACTTC. Translating it yields CASSYSVQGLDF.

This sequence joins TRBV19 and TRBJ2-3; 8 bases are a match to TRBD2. The CDR3 sequence is 13 residues long. V gave up 6 bases and J gave up 1 base; unmatched junction bases: 0. Germline V gene lookup returns CDR1 LNHDA and CDR2 SQIVND (reference sequence). In DNA form, the CDR3 reads TGTGCCAGTAGCGGGGGGGGCACAGATACGCAGTATTTT. It translates to CASSGGGTDTQYF.

The chain recombines TRBV3-1 (or the pseudogene TRBV3-2) with TRBJ2-4; 8 bases agree with TRBD1. Per the germline V gene, CDR1 is LGHDT and CDR2 is YNNKEL (reference sequence). This CDR3 region has 16 residues. The ends lost 5 bases at V and 2 bases at J; junction bases unmatched: 8. CDR3 loop: CASSLQGARSKNIQYF. The CDR3 DNA reads as TGTGCCAGCAGCTTGCAGGGGGCGCGGTCCAAAAACATTCAGTACTTC.

The rearrangement links TRBV30 to TRBJ1-4; 7 positions agree with TRBD1. Losses at the gene ends were 2 bases for V and 7 bases for J; bases not matched to a gene: 7. CDR3 length equals 14 residues. CDR1 is GTSNPN, CDR2 SVGIG, per germline (reference sequence). Here the CDR3 DNA reads TGTGCCTGGAGTAAACCCAGGGGGTCTGAAAAACTGTTTTTT. Encoded protein: CAWSKPRGSEKLFF.

The J gene is TRBJ2-1, the V gene TRBV27, with TRBD2 matching over 8 bases. V shed 5 bases and J 0 bases; nucleotides not matched to a gene: 6. CDR3 length: 16 amino acids. The germline V gene has CDR1 MNHEY and CDR2 SMNVEV (reference sequence). CDR3 in amino acids: CASSLRGAHSYNEQFF. In DNA form, the CDR3 reads TGTGCCAGCAGTCTGCGGGGGGCCCACTCCTACAATGAGCAGTTCTTC.

This chain joins TRBV9 and TRBJ1-2, with 7 bases that match TRBD1. The CDR3 extends over 13 amino acids. Germline CDR1 and CDR2: SGDLS and YYNGEE. The V gene end was trimmed by 3 bases and the J gene end by 8 bases; junction bases not matched to a gene: 7. As DNA, the CDR3 is TGTGCCAGCAGCGCCGGGACAGCACGGGGCTACACCTTC. It translates to CASSAGTARGYTF. Complete variable domain (other parts from reference TRBV9 and TRBJ1-2): DSGVTQTPKHLITATGQRVTLRCSPRSGDLSVYWYQQSLDQGLQFLIQYYNGEERAKGNILERFSAQQFPDLHSELNLSSLELGDSALYFCASSAGTARGYTFGSGTRLTVV.

This chain joins TRBV19 and TRBJ1-3, with 11 bases that match TRBD1. Germline trimming cut 3 bases from V and 2 bases from J; bases unmatched to any gene: 0. This CDR3 is 15 amino acids long. The germline V gene has CDR1 LNHDA and CDR2 SQIVND (reference sequence). The CDR3 protein is CASSMGQGAGNTIYF. In DNA, the CDR3 is TGTGCCAGTAGTATGGGACAGGGGGCTGGAAACACCATATATTTT.

This chain joins TRBV7-2 and TRBJ1-2, with D possibly TRBD1 on 5 matching bases. Looked up from germline, CDR1 is SGHTA and CDR2 is FQGNSA. The length of the CDR3 is 14 residues. Trimming pared 3 bases from V and 2 bases from J, leaving 10 bases between. The CDR3 DNA sequence: TGTGCCAGCAGCTTCGGGGGGACGAACTATGGCTACACCTTC. This translates into CASSFGGTNYGYTF.

The rearrangement uses TRBV12-3 or TRBV12-4 and TRBJ1-1; D unresolved. The germline V and J ends were trimmed by 7 bases and 2 bases, with 11 bases remaining between them. The CDR3 spans 13 residues. CDR3 protein: CASIWGGNTEAFF. The DNA for the CDR3 is TGTGCCAGCATTTGGGGAGGAAACACTGAAGCTTTCTTT.

This rearrangement joins TRBV3-1 (or the pseudogene TRBV3-2) to TRBJ1-2, with TRBD1 matching 9 bases. This CDR3 contains 18 residues. J was trimmed by 3 bases and V by 0 bases; bases with no gene match: 11. CDR1 is LGHDT and CDR2 is YNNKEL in the germline V gene (reference sequence). CDR3 bases: TGTGCCAGCAGCCAAGAAGGGCGGACAGGGGTCCCAGACTATGGCTACACCTTC. Translation gives CASSQEGRTGVPDYGYTF.

This sequence joins TRBV18 and TRBJ2-1; D perhaps matches TRBD2 (5 bases). The CDR3 is 15 residues long. In germline, CDR1 is KGHSH, CDR2 LQKENI. V shed 2 bases and J shed 6 bases, with 14 bases lying between them. The CDR3, as DNA: TGTGCCAGCTCACCAGTGCCGGGCAGCGGCAATGAGCAGTTCTTC. Its protein product is CASSPVPGSGNEQFF.

The chain couples TRBV18 to TRBJ1-2, with D unresolved. Germline V CDR1 and CDR2: KGHSH, LQKENI. The germline V and J ends were trimmed by 6 bases and 1 base, with 21 bases remaining between them. CDR3 length equals 17 residues. The CDR3 here is CASSSGSNPKLNYGYTF. The CDR3, as DNA: TGTGCCAGCTCTTCAGGATCGAATCCTAAGCTTAACTATGGCTACACCTTC.

The chain carries TRBV30 and TRBJ1-5; 9 bases align to TRBD1. The germline V gene has CDR1 GTSNPN and CDR2 SVGIG (reference sequence). V was pared by 1 base and J by 6 bases, with 4 bases of the junction left unmatched. The length of the CDR3 is 14 residues. The CDR3 nucleotides read TGTGCCTGGAGTGATGGACAGGGGTTTCAGCCCCAGCATTTT. The encoded protein is CAWSDGQGFQPQHF.

The V gene is TRBV5-1, the J gene TRBJ2-2; D is uncertain. CDR3 length: 14 residues. V lost 2 bases and J lost 0, with 5 bases in between. CDR1 SGHRS and CDR2 YFSETQ come from the germline V gene. CDR3 nucleotide sequence: TGCGCCAGCAGCTTTCTACCGAACACCGGGGAGCTGTTTTTT. This gives the protein CASSFLPNTGELFF.

This clone was counted once. The V call is TRBV6-4, the J call TRBJ2-2; 8 bases match TRBD1. The V gene's germline CDR1 is MRHNA and CDR2 SNTAGT. The CDR3 has 14 amino acids. Trimming at V came to 6 bases and at J to 1 base, leaving 1 base not matched to a gene. CDR3 region: CASSGQGNTGELFF. The CDR3 DNA reads as TGTGCCAGCAGCGGACAGGGGAACACCGGGGAGCTGTTTTTT.

In nucleotides, the CDR3 is TGTGCCAGCAGCTCGCAAAGAGGGGGCGGCGAGACCCAGTACTTC. It yields the protein CASSSQRGGGETQYF. The chain joins TRBV9 to TRBJ2-5; 7 bases line up with TRBD1. Germline V gene data show CDR1 as SGDLS and CDR2 as YYNGEE. The CDR3 covers 15 residues. With V trimmed by 4 bases and J by 5 bases, 11 bases remained unmatched.

There are a few counts of this clone. This sequence joins TRBV11-3 and TRBJ2-1, with D perhaps matching TRBD1 (5 bases). V lost 1 base, J lost 13 bases, and 8 bases lay in between. The CDR3 runs to 11 residues. The V gene's germline CDR1 is SGHNT and CDR2 YENEEA. CDR3 amino acids: CASSLGQGQFF. In DNA form, the CDR3 reads TGTGCCAGCAGCTTAGGGCAGGGACAGTTCTTC.